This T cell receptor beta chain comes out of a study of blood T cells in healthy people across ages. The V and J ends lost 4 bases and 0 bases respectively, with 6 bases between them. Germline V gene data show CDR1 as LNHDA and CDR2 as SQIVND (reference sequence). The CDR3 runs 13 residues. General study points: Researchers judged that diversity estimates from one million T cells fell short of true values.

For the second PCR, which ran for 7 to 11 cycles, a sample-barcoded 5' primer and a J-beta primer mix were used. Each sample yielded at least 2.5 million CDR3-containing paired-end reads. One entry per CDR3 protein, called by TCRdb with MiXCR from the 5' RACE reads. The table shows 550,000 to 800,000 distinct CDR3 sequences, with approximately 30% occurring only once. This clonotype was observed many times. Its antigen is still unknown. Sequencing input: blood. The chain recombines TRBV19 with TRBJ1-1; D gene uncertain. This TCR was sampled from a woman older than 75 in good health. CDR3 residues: CASSKELNTEAFF. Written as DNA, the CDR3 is TGTGCCAGTAGTAAGGAATTGAACACTGAAGCTTTCTTT.